This T cell receptor beta chain was recorded in a study of control samples from healthy donors and cancer patients. A single count supports this clone. Sequenced by immunoSEQ multiplex PCR; TCRdb stores in-frame clones only, minus some. The repertoire consists of 100,000 to 120,000 clones, with roughly 90% occurring once and the leading ten covering approximately 3.7%. This TCR came from a woman aged 60-75 years with lung cancer. The sequenced material came from PBMCs.

CDR3 residues: CASSQEMRQLYEQYF. The DNA for the CDR3 is TGTGCCAGCAGCCAAGAAATGAGACAGCTATACGAGCAGTACTTC. V gene TRBV3-1 (or the pseudogene TRBV3-2) combines with J gene TRBJ2-7; maybe TRBD1 (5 bases). The germline gives CDR1 LGHDT, CDR2 YNNKEL (reference sequence). This CDR3 spans 15 amino acids. Trimming took 0 bases from V and 4 from J, leaving 13 bases between them.